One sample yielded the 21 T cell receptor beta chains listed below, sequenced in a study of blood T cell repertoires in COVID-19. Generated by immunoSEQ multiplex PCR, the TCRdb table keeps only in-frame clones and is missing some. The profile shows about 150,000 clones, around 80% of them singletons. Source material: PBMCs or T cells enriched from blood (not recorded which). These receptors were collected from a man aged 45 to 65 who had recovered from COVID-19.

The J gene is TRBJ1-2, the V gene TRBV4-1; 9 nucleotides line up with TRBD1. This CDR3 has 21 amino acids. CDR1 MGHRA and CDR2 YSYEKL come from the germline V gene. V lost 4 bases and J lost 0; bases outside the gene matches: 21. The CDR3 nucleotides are TGCGCCAGCAGCCGATTGGCGCAGTCATACAGGGGGCAAGTAACTAACTATGGCTACACCTTC. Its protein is CASSRLAQSYRGQVTNYGYTF.

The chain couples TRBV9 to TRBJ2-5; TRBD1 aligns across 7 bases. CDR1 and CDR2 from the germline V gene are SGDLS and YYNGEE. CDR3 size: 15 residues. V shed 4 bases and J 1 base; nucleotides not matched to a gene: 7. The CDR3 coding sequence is TGTGCCAGCAGCCCCCCGGGACAGCCCCAAGAGACCCAGTACTTC. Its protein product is CASSPPGQPQETQYF.

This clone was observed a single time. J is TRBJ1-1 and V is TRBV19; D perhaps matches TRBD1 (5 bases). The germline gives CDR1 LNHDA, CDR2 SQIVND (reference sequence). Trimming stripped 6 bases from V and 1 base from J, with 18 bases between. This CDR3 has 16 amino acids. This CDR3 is CASSLLSVGQNTEAFF. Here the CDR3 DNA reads TGTGCCAGTAGCCTCCTCTCGGTGGGGCAGAACACTGAAGCTTTCTTT.

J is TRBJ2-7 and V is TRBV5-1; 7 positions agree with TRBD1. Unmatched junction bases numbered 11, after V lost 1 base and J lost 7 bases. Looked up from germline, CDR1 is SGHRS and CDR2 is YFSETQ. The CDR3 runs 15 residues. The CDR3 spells CASSLHRDRATEQYF. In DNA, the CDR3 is TGCGCCAGCAGCTTGCATCGGGACAGAGCTACGGAGCAGTACTTC.

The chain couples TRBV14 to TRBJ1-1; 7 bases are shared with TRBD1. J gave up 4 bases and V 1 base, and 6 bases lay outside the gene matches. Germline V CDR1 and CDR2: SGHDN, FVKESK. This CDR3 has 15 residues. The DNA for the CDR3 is TGTGCCAGCAGCCAAGGAGGACAGGCTGTCACTGAAGCTTTCTTT. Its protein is CASSQGGQAVTEAFF.

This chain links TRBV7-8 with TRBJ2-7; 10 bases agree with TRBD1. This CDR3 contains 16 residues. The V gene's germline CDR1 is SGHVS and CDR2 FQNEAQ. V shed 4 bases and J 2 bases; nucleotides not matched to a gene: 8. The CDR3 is CASSYRSGTGAYEQYF. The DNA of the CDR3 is TGTGCCAGCAGCTACCGATCCGGGACAGGGGCCTACGAGCAGTACTTC.

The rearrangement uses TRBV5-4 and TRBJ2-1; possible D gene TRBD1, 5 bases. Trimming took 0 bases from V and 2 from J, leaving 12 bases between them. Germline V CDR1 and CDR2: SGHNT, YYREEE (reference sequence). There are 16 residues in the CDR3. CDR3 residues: CASSLVFGRAYNEQFF. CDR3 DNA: TGTGCCAGCAGCTTGGTGTTCGGCAGGGCCTACAATGAGCAGTTCTTC.

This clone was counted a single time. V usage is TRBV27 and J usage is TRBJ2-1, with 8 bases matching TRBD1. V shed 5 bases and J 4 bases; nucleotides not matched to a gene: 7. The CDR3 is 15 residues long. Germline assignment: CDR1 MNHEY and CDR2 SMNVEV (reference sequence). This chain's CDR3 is CASSLRQGQYNEQFF. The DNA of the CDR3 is TGTGCCAGCAGTCTTCGACAGGGGCAATACAATGAGCAGTTCTTC.

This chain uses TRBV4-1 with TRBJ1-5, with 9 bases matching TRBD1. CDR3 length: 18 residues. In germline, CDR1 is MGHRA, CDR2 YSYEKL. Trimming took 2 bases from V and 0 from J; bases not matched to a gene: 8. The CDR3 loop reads CASSQIGDRAHSNQPQHF. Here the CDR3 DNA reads TGCGCCAGCAGCCAAATAGGGGACAGGGCGCATAGCAATCAGCCCCAGCATTTT.

CDR3 protein: CATSRGEGNSLREQYF. Here the CDR3 DNA reads TGTGCCACCAGCAGGGGTGAGGGAAACTCGCTGAGGGAGCAGTACTTC. This chain joins TRBV15 and TRBJ2-7; D possibly corresponds to TRBD2 (5 bases). Germline V CDR1 and CDR2: LNHNV, YYDKDF (reference sequence). CDR3 size: 16 residues. Trimming removed 3 bases from V and 7 bases from J, with 22 bases in between. The variable domain in full, completed from reference TRBV15 and TRBJ2-7, reads DAMVIQNPRYQVTQFGKPVTLSCSQTLNHNVMYWYQQKSSQAPKLLFHYYDKDFNNEADTPDNFQSRRPNTSFCFLDIRSPGLGDTAMYLCATSRGEGNSLREQYFGPGTRLTVT.

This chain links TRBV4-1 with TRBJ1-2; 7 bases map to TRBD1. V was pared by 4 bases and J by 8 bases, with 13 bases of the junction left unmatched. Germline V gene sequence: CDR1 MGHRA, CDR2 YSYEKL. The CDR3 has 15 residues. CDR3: CASSPPGQSMKGYTF. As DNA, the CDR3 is TGCGCCAGCAGCCCCCCGGGACAGAGCATGAAAGGCTACACCTTC.

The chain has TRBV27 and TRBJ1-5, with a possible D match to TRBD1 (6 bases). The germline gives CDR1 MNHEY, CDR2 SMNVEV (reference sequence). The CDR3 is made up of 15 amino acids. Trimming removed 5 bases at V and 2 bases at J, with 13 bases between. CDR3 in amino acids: CASSPGVGGNQPQHF. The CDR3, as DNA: TGTGCCAGCAGTCCAGGGGTCGGTGGCAATCAGCCCCAGCATTTT.

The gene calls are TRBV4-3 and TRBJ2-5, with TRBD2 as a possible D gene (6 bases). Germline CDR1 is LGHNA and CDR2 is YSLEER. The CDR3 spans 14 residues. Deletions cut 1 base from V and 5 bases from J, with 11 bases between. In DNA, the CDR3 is TGCGCCAGCAGCCAAGGCGGAGGGTTGGAGACCCAGTACTTC. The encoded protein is CASSQGGGLETQYF.

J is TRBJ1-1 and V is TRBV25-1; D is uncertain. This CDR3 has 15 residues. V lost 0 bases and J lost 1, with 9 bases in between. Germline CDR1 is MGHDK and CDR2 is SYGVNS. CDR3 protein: CASSEYRSGNTEAFF. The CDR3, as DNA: TGTGCCAGCAGTGAATATAGGTCAGGGAACACTGAAGCTTTCTTT. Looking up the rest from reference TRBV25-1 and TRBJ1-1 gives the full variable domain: EADIYQTPRYLVIGTGKKITLECSQTMGHDKMYWYQQDPGMELHLIHYSYGVNSTEKGDLSSESTVSRIRTEHFPLTLESARPSHTSQYLCASSEYRSGNTEAFFGQGTRLTVV.

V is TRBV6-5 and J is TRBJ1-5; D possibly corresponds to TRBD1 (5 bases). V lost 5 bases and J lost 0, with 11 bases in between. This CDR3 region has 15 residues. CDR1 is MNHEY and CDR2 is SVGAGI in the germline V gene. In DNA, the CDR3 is TGTGCCAGCAGTAGCCAGGGTTTTAGCAATCAGCCCCAGCATTTT. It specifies CASSSQGFSNQPQHF.

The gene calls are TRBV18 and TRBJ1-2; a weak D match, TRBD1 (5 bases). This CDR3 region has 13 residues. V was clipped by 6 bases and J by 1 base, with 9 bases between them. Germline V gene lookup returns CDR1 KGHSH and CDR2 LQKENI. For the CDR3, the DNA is TGTGCCAGCTCCCCCGACAGTAACTATGGCTACACCTTC. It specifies CASSPDSNYGYTF. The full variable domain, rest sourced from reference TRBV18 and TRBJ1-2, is NAGVMQNPRHLVRRRGQEARLRCSPMKGHSHVYWYRQLPEEGLKFMVYLQKENIIDESGMPKERFSAEFPKEGPSILRIQQVVRGDSAAYFCASSPDSNYGYTFGSGTRLTVV.

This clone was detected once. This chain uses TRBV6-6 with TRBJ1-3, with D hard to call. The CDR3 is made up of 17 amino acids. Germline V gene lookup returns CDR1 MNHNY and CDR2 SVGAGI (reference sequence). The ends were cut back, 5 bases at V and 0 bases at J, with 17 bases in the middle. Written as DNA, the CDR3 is TGTGCCAGCAGTCCAACATTAATACAGTACTCTGGAAACACCATATATTTT. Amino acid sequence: CASSPTLIQYSGNTIYF.

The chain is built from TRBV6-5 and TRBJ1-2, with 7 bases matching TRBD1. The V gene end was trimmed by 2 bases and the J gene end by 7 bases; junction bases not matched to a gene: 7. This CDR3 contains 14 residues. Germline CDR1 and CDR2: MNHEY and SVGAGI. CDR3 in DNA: TGTGCCAGCAGTTACGGGGGACAGTCTTTTGGCTACACCTTC. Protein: CASSYGGQSFGYTF.

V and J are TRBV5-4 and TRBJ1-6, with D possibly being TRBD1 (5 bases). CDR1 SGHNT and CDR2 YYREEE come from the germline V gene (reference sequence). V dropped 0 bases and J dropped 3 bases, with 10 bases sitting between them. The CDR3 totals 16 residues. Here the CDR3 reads CASSLGSGIYNSPLHF. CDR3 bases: TGTGCCAGCAGCTTGGGGTCAGGGATCTATAATTCACCCCTCCACTTT.

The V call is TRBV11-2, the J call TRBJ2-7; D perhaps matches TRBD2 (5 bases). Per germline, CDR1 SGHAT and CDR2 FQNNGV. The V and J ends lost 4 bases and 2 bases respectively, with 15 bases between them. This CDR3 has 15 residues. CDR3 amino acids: CASSSAGVVAYEQYF. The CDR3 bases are TGTGCCAGCAGCTCCGCCGGGGTCGTTGCCTACGAGCAGTACTTC. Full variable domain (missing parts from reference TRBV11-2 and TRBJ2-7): EAGVAQSPRYKIIEKRQSVAFWCNPISGHATLYWYQQILGQGPKLLIQFQNNGVVDDSQLPKDRFSAERLKGVDSTLKIQPAKLEDSAVYLCASSSAGVVAYEQYFGPGTRLTVT.

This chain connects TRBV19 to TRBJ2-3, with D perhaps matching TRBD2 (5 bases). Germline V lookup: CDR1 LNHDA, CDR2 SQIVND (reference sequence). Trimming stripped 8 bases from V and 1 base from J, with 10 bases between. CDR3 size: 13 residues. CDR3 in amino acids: CASSLVRTDTQYF. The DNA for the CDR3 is TGTGCCAGTTCACTAGTCCGCACAGATACGCAGTATTTT.